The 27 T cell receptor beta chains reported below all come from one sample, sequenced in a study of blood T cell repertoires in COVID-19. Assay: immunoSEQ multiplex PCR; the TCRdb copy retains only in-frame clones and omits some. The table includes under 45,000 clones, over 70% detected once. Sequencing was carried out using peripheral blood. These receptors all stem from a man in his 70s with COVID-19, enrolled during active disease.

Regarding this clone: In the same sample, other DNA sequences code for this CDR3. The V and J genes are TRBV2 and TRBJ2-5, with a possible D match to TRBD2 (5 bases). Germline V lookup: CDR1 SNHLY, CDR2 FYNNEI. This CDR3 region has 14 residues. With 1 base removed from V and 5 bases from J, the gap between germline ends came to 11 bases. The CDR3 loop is CASSEGLASETQYF. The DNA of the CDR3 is TGTGCCAGCAGTGAAGGGCTAGCTTCGGAGACCCAGTACTTC.

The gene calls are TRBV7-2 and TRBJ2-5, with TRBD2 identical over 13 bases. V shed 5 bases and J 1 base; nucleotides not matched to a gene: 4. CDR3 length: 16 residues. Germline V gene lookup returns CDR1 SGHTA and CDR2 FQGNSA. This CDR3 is CASSHGLAGAQETQYF. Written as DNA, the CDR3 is TGTGCCAGCAGCCACGGACTAGCGGGGGCCCAAGAGACCCAGTACTTC.

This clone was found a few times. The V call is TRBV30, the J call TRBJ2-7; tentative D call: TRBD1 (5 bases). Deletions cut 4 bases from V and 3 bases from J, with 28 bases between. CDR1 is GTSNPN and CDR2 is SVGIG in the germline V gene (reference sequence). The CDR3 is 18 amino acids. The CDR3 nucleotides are TGTGCCTGGAACCCCGGCAGGGCCTGGAACCGTGGCTACTACGAGCAGTACTTC. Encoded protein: CAWNPGRAWNRGYYEQYF.

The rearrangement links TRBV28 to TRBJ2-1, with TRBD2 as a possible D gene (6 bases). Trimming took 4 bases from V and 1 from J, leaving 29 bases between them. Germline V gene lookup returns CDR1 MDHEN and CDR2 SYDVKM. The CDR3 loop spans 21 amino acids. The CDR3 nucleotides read TGTGCCAGCAGTTCTCCGCTCCGTCGCAATCCCGAGAGCGGGTCCTACAATGAGCAGTTCTTC. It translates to CASSSPLRRNPESGSYNEQFF.

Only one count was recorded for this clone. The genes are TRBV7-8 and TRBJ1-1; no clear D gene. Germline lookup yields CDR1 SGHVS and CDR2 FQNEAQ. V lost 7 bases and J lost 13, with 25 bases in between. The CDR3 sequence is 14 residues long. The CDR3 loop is CASTRTFSKIGGFF. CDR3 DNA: TGTGCCAGCACCCGGACGTTTAGCAAAATTGGTGGTTTCTTT.

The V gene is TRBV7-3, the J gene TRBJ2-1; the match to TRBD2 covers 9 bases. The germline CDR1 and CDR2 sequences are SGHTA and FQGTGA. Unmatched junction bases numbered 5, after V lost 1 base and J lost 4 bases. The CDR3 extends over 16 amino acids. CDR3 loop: CASSLSGRARYNEQFF. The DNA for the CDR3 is TGTGCCAGCAGCTTAAGCGGGAGGGCGAGGTACAATGAGCAGTTCTTC.

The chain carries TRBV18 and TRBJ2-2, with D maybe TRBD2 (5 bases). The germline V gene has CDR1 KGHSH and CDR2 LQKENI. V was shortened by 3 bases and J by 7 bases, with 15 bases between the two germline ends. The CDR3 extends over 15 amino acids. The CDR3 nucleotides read TGTGCCAGCTCACCTTTAGGACTTCTGAGCGGGGAGCTGTTTTTT. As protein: CASSPLGLLSGELFF.

CDR3 amino acids: CASSLTAGYPEAFF. CDR3 in DNA: TGTGCCAGCAGTCTAACAGCCGGTTATCCTGAAGCTTTCTTT. The J gene is TRBJ1-1, the V gene TRBV27; D is undetermined. CDR1 and CDR2 (germline): MNHEY, SMNVEV (reference sequence). This CDR3 has 14 amino acids. The ends were cut back, 5 bases at V and 6 bases at J, with 16 bases in the middle.

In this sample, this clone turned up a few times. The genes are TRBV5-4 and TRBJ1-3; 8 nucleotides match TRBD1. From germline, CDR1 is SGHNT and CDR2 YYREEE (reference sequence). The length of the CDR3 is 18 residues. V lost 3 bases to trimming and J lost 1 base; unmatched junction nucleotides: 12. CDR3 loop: CASSSGTGGFVSGNTIYF. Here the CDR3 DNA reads TGTGCCAGCAGCTCGGGTACAGGGGGTTTCGTTTCTGGAAACACCATATATTTT.

The CDR3 DNA follows: TGTGCCAGCTCCCCCGGGACAGGGGGCGGGAACTATGGCTACACCTTC. Translated: CASSPGTGGGNYGYTF. The gene calls are TRBV27 and TRBJ1-2, with TRBD1 matching over 12 bases. The CDR3 contains 16 residues. Germline lookup yields CDR1 MNHEY and CDR2 SMNVEV (reference sequence). Losses at the gene ends were 8 bases for V and 2 bases for J; bases not matched to a gene: 9.

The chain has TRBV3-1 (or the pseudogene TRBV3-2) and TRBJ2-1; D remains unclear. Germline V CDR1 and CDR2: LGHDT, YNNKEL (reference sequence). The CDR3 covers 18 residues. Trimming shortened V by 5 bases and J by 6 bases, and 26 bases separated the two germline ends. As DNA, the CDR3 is TGTGCCAGCAGCTCAGGTCTCGGCCCCACACGATTATCCAATGAGCAGTTCTTC. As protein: CASSSGLGPTRLSNEQFF.

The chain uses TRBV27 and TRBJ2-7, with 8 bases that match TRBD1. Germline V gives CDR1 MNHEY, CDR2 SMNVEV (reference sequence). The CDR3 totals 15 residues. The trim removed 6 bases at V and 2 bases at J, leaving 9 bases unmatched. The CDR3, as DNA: TGTGCCAGCAGGTTAAACAGGGGGGAAGCCTACGAGCAGTACTTC. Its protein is CASRLNRGEAYEQYF.

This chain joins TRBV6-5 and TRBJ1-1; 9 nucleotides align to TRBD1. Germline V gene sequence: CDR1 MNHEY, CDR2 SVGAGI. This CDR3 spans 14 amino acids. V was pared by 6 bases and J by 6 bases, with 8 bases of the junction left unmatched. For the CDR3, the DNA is TGTGCCAGCAGCCAAGGACAGGGGTTCTCTGAAGCTTTCTTT. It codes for CASSQGQGFSEAFF.

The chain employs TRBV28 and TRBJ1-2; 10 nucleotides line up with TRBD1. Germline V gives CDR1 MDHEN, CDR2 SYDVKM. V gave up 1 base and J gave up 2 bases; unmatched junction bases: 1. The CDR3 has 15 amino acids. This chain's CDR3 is CASSLLGQGNYGYTF. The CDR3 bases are TGTGCCAGCAGTTTATTGGGACAGGGGAACTATGGCTACACCTTC.

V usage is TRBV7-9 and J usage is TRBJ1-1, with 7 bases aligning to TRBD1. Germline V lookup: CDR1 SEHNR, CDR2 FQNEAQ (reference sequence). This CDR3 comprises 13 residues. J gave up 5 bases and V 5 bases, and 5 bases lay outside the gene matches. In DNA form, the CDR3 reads TGTGCCAGCAGCGGCTCAGGGGGGACTGAAGCTTTCTTT. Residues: CASSGSGGTEAFF.

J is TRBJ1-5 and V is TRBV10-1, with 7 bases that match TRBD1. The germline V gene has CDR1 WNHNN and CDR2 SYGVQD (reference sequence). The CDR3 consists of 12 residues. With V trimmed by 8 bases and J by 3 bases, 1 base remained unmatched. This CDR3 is CASDRDNQPQHF. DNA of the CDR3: TGCGCCAGCGACAGGGACAATCAGCCCCAGCATTTT.

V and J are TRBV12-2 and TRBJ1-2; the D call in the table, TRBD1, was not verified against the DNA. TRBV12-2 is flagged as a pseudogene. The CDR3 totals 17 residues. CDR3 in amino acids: CASRFQGWFGWFRGYTF. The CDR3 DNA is TGTGCAAGTCGCTTTCAGGGTTGGTTCGGTTGGTTCAGGGGCTACACCTTC.

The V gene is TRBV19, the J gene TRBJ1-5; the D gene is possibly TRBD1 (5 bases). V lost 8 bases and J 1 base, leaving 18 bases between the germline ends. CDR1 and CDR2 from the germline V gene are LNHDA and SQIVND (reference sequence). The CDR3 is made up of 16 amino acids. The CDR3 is CASGTAGVRSNQPQHF. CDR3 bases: TGTGCCAGTGGTACGGCGGGGGTACGGAGCAATCAGCCCCAGCATTTT.

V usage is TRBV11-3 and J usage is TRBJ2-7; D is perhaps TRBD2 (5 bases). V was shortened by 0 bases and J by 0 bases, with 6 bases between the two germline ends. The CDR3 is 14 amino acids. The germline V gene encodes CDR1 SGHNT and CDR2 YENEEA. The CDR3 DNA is TGTGCCAGCAGCTTAGATGGGAGCTCCTACGAGCAGTACTTC. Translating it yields CASSLDGSSYEQYF.

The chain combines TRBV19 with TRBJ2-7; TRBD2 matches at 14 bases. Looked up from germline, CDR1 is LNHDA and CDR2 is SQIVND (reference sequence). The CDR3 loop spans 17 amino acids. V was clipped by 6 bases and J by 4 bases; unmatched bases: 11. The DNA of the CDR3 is TGTGCCAGTAGCCCCTCGGGACTAGCGGGAGCGGGGTACGAGCAGTACTTC. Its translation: CASSPSGLAGAGYEQYF.

Written as DNA, the CDR3 is TGTGCCAGCAGACAGTTGGACAGGGGGCTCTACGAGCAGTACTTC. Its protein product is CASRQLDRGLYEQYF. This chain uses TRBV6-5 with TRBJ2-7, with 11 bases aligning to TRBD1. The CDR3 totals 15 residues. Germline V gene sequence: CDR1 MNHEY, CDR2 SVGAGI. V shed 6 bases, J shed 3 bases, and the junction held 7 bases outside the gene matches.

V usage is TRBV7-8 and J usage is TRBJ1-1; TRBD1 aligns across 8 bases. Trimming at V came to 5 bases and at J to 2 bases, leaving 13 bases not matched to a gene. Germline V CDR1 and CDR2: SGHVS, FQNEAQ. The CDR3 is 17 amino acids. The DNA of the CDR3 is TGTGCCAGCAGCCGTTTGGGTCAGGGGGCGAAAAACACTGAAGCTTTCTTT. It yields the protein CASSRLGQGAKNTEAFF.

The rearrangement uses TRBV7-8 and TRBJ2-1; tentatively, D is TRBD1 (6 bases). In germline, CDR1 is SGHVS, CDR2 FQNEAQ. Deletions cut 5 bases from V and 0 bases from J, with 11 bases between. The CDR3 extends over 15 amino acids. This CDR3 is CASSLGAISYNEQFF. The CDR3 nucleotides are TGTGCCAGCAGCCTGGGGGCGATCTCCTACAATGAGCAGTTCTTC.

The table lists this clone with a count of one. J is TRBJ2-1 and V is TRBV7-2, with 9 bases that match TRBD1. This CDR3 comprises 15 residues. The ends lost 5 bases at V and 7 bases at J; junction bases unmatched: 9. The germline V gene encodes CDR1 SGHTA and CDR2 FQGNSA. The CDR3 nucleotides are TGTGCCAGCAGCACCCAACAGGGGGCTTGGAATGAGCAGTTCTTC. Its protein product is CASSTQQGAWNEQFF.

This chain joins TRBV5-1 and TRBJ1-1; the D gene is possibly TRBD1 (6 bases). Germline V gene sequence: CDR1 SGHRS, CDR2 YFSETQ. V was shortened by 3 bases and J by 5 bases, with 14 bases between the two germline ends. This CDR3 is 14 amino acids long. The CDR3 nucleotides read TGCGCCAGCAGCTCTTCGACAGGCTATACTGAAGCTTTCTTT. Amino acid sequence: CASSSSTGYTEAFF.

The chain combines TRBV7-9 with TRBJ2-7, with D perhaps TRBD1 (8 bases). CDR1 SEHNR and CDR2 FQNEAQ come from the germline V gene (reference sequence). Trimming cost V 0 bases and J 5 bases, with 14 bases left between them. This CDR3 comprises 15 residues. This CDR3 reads CASSLAQQGGNEQYF. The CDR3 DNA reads TGTGCCAGCAGCTTAGCCCAACAGGGGGGGAACGAGCAGTACTTC. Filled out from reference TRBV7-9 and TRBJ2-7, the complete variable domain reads DTGVSQNPRHKITKRGQNVTFRCDPISEHNRLYWYRQTLGQGPEFLTYFQNEAQLEKSRLLSDRFSAERPKGSFSTLEIQRTEQGDSAMYLCASSLAQQGGNEQYFGPGTRLTVT.

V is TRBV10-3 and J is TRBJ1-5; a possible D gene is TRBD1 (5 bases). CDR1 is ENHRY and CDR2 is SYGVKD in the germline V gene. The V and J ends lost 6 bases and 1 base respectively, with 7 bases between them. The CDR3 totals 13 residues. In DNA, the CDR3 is TGTGCCATCAGCGACAGCAGCAATCAGCCCCAGCATTTT. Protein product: CAISDSSNQPQHF.